Described below is a single T cell receptor (beta chain) sequence and its context. Other DNA sequences of this sample code for an identical CDR3. CD8 cells classed as naive were CD45RO-negative and positively selected for CCR7, excluding terminally differentiated effector memory CD45RA+ cells. Per sorted-subset replicate PCR, input was approximately 0.2 ug DNA, representing about 30,000 T cell genomes. Method: immunoSEQ multiplex PCR; TCRdb's copy keeps in-frame clones and lacks some. The table shows hundreds of thousands of clones, with about 96% occurring only once. The sample originates from a study of shared clonotypes between healthy human individuals. The receptor's source is a woman aged 30 to 39 in good health. Sequencing was carried out using naive CD8+ T cells sorted from blood.

Written as DNA, the CDR3 is TGTGCCAGCAGTTTTTCGGGCGGGAGCTACAATGAGCAGTTCTTC. Protein sequence: CASSFSGGSYNEQFF. The V and J genes are TRBV28 and TRBJ2-1; 7 bases are shared with TRBD2. Trimming cost V 3 bases and J 3 bases; bases outside gene matches: 5. The CDR3 totals 15 residues. Germline V gene sequence: CDR1 MDHEN, CDR2 SYDVKM.